What follows are 15 T cell receptor beta chains derived from one specimen sequenced in a study of patients and donors after allogeneic stem cell transplantation. TCRdb fed the RT-PCR reads into MiXCR, producing one record per CDR3 protein. The table shows more than 850,000 distinct CDR3 sequences, with 18% occurring only once. Sequenced input: blood, either unsorted or a sorted T cell fraction (not recorded which). The receptors come from a human donor who was either an allogeneic HSCT recipient or a stem cell or donor lymphocyte infusion donor (not recorded which). It is not recorded whose cells these are; they may come from a transplant donor.

This clonotype was counted between two and nine times. This chain links TRBV10-3 with TRBJ2-3; D possibly corresponds to TRBD2 (5 bases). Germline V gene data show CDR1 as ENHRY and CDR2 as SYGVKD. This CDR3 has 21 residues. V was pared by 0 bases and J by 6 bases, with 31 bases between. For the CDR3, the DNA is TGTGCCATCAGTGAGTCGTCTAATCCCCTTCGTCGAGGGCAGTTTTGGGATACGCAGTATTTT. It encodes CAISESSNPLRRGQFWDTQYF.

The DNA of the CDR3 is TGCAGTGCTGGGGGACAGGGGATAAACAATCAGCCCCAGCATTTT. Translated: CSAGGQGINNQPQHF. The chain carries TRBV20-1 and TRBJ1-5, with 10 bases identical to TRBD1. The trim removed 5 bases at V and 3 bases at J, leaving 7 bases unmatched. Germline V gene lookup returns CDR1 DFQATT and CDR2 SNEGSKA (reference sequence). The CDR3 covers 15 residues.

The J gene is TRBJ1-2, the V gene TRBV12-3 or TRBV12-4; D gene ambiguous. V lost 7 bases to trimming and J lost 4 bases, with 13 bases between them. The CDR3 totals 13 residues. The CDR3 loop reads CASTKGVGYGYTF. In nucleotides, the CDR3 is TGTGCCAGCACTAAGGGCGTTGGCTATGGCTACACCTTC.

There are a few counts of this clonotype. The chain carries TRBV27 and TRBJ2-4, with a tentative D call TRBD2 (7 bases). V gave up 5 bases and J gave up 5 bases, with 22 bases separating them. Germline CDR1 MNHEY, CDR2 SMNVEV (reference sequence). This CDR3 is 17 amino acids long. The chain's CDR3 is CASSVRGGPLEENIQYF. The CDR3 coding sequence is TGTGCCAGCAGTGTTCGCGGGGGCCCTCTGGAGGAAAACATTCAGTACTTC.

This clonotype has more than one count but fewer than ten. The chain uses TRBV9 and TRBJ2-2; D remains ambiguous. Germline lookup yields CDR1 SGDLS and CDR2 YYNGEE. The CDR3 is 13 amino acids. V was cut by 2 bases and J by 4 bases, with 6 bases left in between. CDR3 sequence: CASSVNPTGELFF. As DNA, the CDR3 is TGTGCCAGCAGCGTGAACCCCACCGGGGAGCTGTTTTTT.

The V gene is TRBV19, the J gene TRBJ2-7, with TRBD1 matching 8 bases. Germline assignment: CDR1 LNHDA and CDR2 SQIVND (reference sequence). Germline trimming cut 6 bases from V and 2 bases from J; bases unmatched to any gene: 6. CDR3 length: 14 amino acids. The CDR3 region has the DNA TGTGCCAGTAGGGCAGGGGGCGCACCCTACGAGCAGTACTTC. This codes for CASRAGGAPYEQYF.

V usage is TRBV20-1 and J usage is TRBJ2-7; D perhaps matches TRBD1 (5 bases). The CDR3 consists of 12 residues. V lost 5 bases and J lost 6, with 14 bases in between. Germline CDR1 is DFQATT and CDR2 is SNEGSKA (reference sequence). This CDR3 reads CSAGHAGREQYF. The CDR3 region has the DNA TGCAGTGCTGGACATGCTGGGCGCGAGCAGTACTTC.

The V gene is TRBV3-1, the J gene TRBJ2-3, with 11 bases identical to TRBD2. This CDR3 region has 16 residues. V gave up 0 bases and J gave up 4 bases; unmatched junction bases: 3. From germline, CDR1 is LGHDT and CDR2 YNNKEL (reference sequence). The CDR3 DNA is TGTGCCAGCAGCCAAGATTGGGGACTAGCGGCAGATACGCAGTATTTT. This encodes CASSQDWGLAADTQYF.

The chain couples TRBV19 to TRBJ2-7, with TRBD1 matching over 8 bases. This CDR3 contains 16 residues. Germline-derived CDR1 and CDR2 are LNHDA and SQIVND (reference sequence). Unmatched junction bases numbered 10, after V lost 0 bases and J lost 6 bases. The CDR3 region is CASSIDRTGNIREQYF. CDR3 nucleotide sequence: TGTGCCAGTAGTATAGATCGGACAGGGAATATACGCGAGCAGTACTTC.

This chain joins TRBV7-8 and TRBJ2-1; D is ambiguous. From germline, CDR1 is SGHVS and CDR2 FQNEAQ. The V end was cut by 2 bases, the J end by 10 bases, with 18 bases between. There are 15 residues in the CDR3. Here the CDR3 DNA reads TGTGCCAGCAGCTTAAACCGACGGTTTGGCGACGAGCAGTTCTTC. This gives the protein CASSLNRRFGDEQFF.

This clonotype was counted between two and nine times. J is TRBJ1-6 and V is TRBV11-2, with a tentative D call TRBD1 (5 bases). Between the trimmed V and J ends, which lost 3 bases and 0 bases, there was a span of 12 bases. Germline values: CDR1 SGHAT, CDR2 FQNNGV. This CDR3 is built from 17 residues. The chain's CDR3 is CASSFRGRSSYNSPLHF. CDR3 DNA: TGTGCCAGCAGCTTTAGGGGACGGAGCTCCTATAATTCACCCCTCCACTTT.

There are a few counts of this clonotype. The genes are TRBV5-1 and TRBJ1-1; D unresolved. The CDR3 covers 15 residues. V dropped 0 bases and J dropped 8 bases, with 17 bases sitting between them. Per germline, CDR1 SGHRS and CDR2 YFSETQ. The CDR3 nucleotides are TGCGCCAGCAGCTTGGTACGTAGCCTAACAGAAGAAGCTTTCTTT. This sequence encodes CASSLVRSLTEEAFF.

This chain joins TRBV19 and TRBJ1-2; possible D gene TRBD1, 5 bases. Germline assignment: CDR1 LNHDA and CDR2 SQIVND (reference sequence). The CDR3 runs to 12 residues. CDR3 nucleotide sequence: TGTACTAAGGGGACGGGACCCTATGGCTACACCTTC. It encodes CTKGTGPYGYTF.

This clonotype has a handful of counts. This chain joins TRBV7-8 and TRBJ2-1; perhaps D is TRBD1 or TRBD2 (5 bases each). This CDR3 comprises 20 residues. V gave up 1 base and J gave up 0 bases, with 22 bases separating them. Germline V gene data show CDR1 as SGHVS and CDR2 as FQNEAQ. DNA for the CDR3: TGTGCCAGCAGCTTAGAAAGGCCGGGACGGAGTAGGTCCTCCTACAATGAGCAGTTCTTC. This translates into CASSLERPGRSRSSYNEQFF.

V gene TRBV14 combines with J gene TRBJ2-2; unclear D gene. Germline V gene data show CDR1 as SGHDN and CDR2 as FVKESK. The CDR3 covers 15 residues. Between the trimmed V and J ends, which lost 4 bases and 6 bases, there was a span of 15 bases. As DNA, the CDR3 is TGTGCCAGCAGCCGAAATACAAAGCCTTCCGGGGAGCTGTTTTTT. Protein: CASSRNTKPSGELFF.